The entry that follows covers one TCR beta chain sequence. The CDR3 has 17 amino acids. The junction had 10 bases not matched to a gene; V was cut back by 3 bases and J by 2 bases. Germline CDR1 MGHRA, CDR2 YSYEKL. TCRdb fed the 5' RACE reads into MiXCR, producing one record per CDR3 protein. The sample carries 40,000 to 55,000 distinct CDR3 sequences, around a fifth recorded once. Tregs were sorted as CD4+CD25+CD127-/low cells. The receptor was derived from a female donor with breast cancer. The specimen was Tregs sorted from a lymph node. This chain connects TRBV4-1 to TRBJ2-7, with 10 bases aligning to TRBD2. The CDR3 sequence is CASSQVSELAGAYEQYF. In DNA, the CDR3 is TGCGCCAGCAGCCAGGTCTCAGAGCTAGCGGGAGCCTACGAGCAGTACTTC.